One sample yielded the 4 T cell receptor beta chains listed below, sequenced in a study of tumor-infiltrating lymphocytes in glioblastoma multiforme. TCRB libraries came from RNA via three nested multiplex PCR rounds. TCRdb called the multiplex PCR reads again in MiXCR, with one record for every CDR3 protein. The data hold 20,000 or so distinct CDR3 sequences, with under 80% observed a single time. Sequenced material: peripheral blood. These receptors were obtained from a male donor with glioblastoma.

This clonotype was seen many times. CDR3: CASSLSETQYF. The CDR3 region has the DNA TGCGCCAGCAGCTTGAGTGAGACCCAGTACTTC. The chain has TRBV5-1 and TRBJ2-5; D gene uncertain. Per the germline V gene, CDR1 is SGHRS and CDR2 is YFSETQ. The CDR3 consists of 11 residues. The V gene lost 1 base and the J gene lost 5 bases, with 3 bases spanning the gap.

Ten or more counts support this clonotype. The chain carries TRBV13 and TRBJ1-4; D remains ambiguous. V was trimmed by 5 bases and J by 3 bases, leaving 10 bases between them. The CDR3 runs to 14 residues. The germline gives CDR1 PRHDT, CDR2 FYEKMQ (reference sequence). The CDR3 DNA is TGTGCCAGCAGCAAGAGCCCAGCTAATGAAAAACTGTTTTTT. Its protein is CASSKSPANEKLFF. The variable domain in full, with the rest retrieved from reference TRBV13 and TRBJ1-4, is AAGVIQSPRHLIKEKRETATLKCYPIPRHDTVYWYQQGPGQDPQFLISFYEKMQSDKGSIPDRFSAQQFSDYHSELNMSSLELGDSALYFCASSKSPANEKLFFGSGTQLSVL.

The gene calls are TRBV10-3 and TRBJ1-4; no clear D. Deletions cut 5 bases from V and 8 bases from J, with 18 bases between. The germline V gene has CDR1 ENHRY and CDR2 SYGVKD. CDR3 length: 15 amino acids. CDR3: CAISYEREKGEKLFF. DNA of the CDR3: TGTGCCATCAGTTACGAGAGGGAAAAAGGAGAAAAACTGTTTTTT.

With regard to this clonotype: No conserved phenylalanine or tryptophan is present at the end of the CDR3, so a read error is the likely explanation. The chain carries TRBV11-1 and TRBJ1-6; D is uncertain. In germline, CDR1 is SGHAT, CDR2 FQDESV (reference sequence). The CDR3 is made up of 13 amino acids. Written as DNA, the CDR3 is TGTTCCAGCAGCTTAGAAGTCTCGTCACTCCTCCACTCT. Protein sequence: CSSSLEVSSLLHS.